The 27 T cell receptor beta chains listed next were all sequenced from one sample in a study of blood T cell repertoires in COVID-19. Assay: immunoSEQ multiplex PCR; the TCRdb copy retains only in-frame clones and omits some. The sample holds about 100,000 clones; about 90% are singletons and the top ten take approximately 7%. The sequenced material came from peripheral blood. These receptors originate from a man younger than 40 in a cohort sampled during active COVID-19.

CDR3 bases: TGTGCCTACACAGGGCCCAATAGCAATCAGCCCCAGCATTTT. Its protein product is CAYTGPNSNQPQHF. This rearrangement joins TRBV30 to TRBJ1-5; a weak D match, TRBD1 (6 bases). V lost 7 bases, J lost 0 bases, and 13 bases lay in between. The germline CDR1 and CDR2 sequences are GTSNPN and SVGIG (reference sequence). The CDR3 runs to 14 residues.

The CDR3 protein is CSVVVGGTYEQYF. Here the CDR3 DNA reads TGCAGCGTTGTCGTGGGGGGTACCTACGAGCAGTACTTC. The gene calls are TRBV29-1 and TRBJ2-7; D might be TRBD2 (6 bases). Germline V gene lookup returns CDR1 SQVTM and CDR2 ANQGSEA. The germline V and J ends were trimmed by 4 bases and 2 bases, with 12 bases remaining between them. This CDR3 is 13 amino acids long.

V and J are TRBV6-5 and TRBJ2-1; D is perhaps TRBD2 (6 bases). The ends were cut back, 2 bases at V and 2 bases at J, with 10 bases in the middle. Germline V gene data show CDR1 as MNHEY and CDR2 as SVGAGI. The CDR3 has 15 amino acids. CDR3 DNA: TGTGCCAGCAGTTACCCGGGGGACCCCTACAATGAGCAGTTCTTC. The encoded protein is CASSYPGDPYNEQFF.

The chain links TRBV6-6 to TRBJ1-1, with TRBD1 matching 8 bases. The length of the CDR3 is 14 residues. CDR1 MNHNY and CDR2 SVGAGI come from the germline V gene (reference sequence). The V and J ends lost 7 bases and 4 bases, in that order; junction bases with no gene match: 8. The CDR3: CASTSRDRTTEAFF. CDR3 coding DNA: TGTGCCAGCACCTCGAGGGACAGGACCACTGAAGCTTTCTTT.

The CDR3 reads CASRPTGSGTQYF. CDR3 DNA: TGTGCCAGTAGGCCAACAGGCTCGGGTACGCAGTATTTT. The gene calls are TRBV19 and TRBJ2-3, with a tentative D call TRBD1 (5 bases). The CDR3 is 13 amino acids. V lost 6 bases, J lost 8 bases, and 15 bases lay in between. Germline values: CDR1 LNHDA, CDR2 SQIVND (reference sequence).

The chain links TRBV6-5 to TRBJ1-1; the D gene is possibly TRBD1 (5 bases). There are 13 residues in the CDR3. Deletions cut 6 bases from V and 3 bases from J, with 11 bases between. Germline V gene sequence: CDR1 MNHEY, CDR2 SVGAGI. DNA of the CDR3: TGTGCCAGCAGCCTCACCAGGGACACTGAAGCTTTCTTT. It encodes CASSLTRDTEAFF.

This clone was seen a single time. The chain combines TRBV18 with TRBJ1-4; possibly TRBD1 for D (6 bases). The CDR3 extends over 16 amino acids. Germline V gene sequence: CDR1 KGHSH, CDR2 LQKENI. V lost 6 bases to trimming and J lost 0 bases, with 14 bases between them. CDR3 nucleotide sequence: TGTGCCAGCTCGACAGGAGCCGTTGCAACTAATGAAAAACTGTTTTTT. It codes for CASSTGAVATNEKLFF.

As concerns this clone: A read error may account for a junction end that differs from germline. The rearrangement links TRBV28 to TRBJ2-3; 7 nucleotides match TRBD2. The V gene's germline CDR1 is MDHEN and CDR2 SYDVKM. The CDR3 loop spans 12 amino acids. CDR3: CASRRRGREWHF. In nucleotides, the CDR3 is TGTGCCAGCAGGCGACGGGGGAGGGAGTGGCATTTT.

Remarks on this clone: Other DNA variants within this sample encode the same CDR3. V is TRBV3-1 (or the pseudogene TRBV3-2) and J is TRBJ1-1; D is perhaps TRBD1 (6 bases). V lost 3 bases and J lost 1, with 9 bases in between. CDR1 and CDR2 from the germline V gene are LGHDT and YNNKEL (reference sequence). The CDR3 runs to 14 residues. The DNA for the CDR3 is TGTGCCAGCAGCCACAGGACAGAGAACACTGAAGCTTTCTTT. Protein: CASSHRTENTEAFF.

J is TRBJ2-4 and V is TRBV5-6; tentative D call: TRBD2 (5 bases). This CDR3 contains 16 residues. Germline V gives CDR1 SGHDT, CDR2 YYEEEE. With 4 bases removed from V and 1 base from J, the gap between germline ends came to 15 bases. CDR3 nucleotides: TGTGCCAGCAGCACTCCGGGGTCGGGGGCCAAAAACATTCAGTACTTC. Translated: CASSTPGSGAKNIQYF.

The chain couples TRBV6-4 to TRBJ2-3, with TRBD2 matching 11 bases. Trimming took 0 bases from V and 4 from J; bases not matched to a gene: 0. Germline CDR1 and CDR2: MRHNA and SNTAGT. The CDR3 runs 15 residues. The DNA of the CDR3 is TGTGCCAGCAGTGACTCTAGCGGGGGGGCAGATACGCAGTATTTT. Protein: CASSDSSGGADTQYF.

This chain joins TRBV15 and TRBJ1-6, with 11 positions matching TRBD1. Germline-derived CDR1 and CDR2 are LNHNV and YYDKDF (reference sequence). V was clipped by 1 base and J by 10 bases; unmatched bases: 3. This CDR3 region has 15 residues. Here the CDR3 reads CATSRGDRGYSPLHF. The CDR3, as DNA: TGTGCCACCAGCAGAGGGGACAGGGGGTACTCACCCCTCCACTTT.

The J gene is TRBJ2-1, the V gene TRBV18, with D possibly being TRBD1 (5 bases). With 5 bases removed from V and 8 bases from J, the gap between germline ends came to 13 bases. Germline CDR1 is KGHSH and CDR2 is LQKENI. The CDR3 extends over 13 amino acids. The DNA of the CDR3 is TGTGCCAGCTCAGTGTTCAGGGAACATGAGCAGTTCTTC. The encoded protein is CASSVFREHEQFF.

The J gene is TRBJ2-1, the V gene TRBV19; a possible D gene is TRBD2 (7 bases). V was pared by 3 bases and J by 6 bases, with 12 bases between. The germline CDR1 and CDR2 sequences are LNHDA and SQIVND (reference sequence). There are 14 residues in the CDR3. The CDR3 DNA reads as TGTGCCAGTAGTATTCGGGGGGCCTTCAATGAGCAGTTCTTC. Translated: CASSIRGAFNEQFF.

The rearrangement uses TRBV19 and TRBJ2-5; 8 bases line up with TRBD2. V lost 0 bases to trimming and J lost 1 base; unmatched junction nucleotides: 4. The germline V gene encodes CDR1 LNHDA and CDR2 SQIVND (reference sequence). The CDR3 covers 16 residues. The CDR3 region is CASSIDRAGGQETQYF. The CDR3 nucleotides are TGTGCCAGTAGTATAGATCGTGCGGGGGGCCAAGAGACCCAGTACTTC.

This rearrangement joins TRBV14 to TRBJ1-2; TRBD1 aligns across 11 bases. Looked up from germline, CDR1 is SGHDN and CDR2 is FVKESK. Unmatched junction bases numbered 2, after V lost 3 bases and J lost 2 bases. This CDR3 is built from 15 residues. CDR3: CASSQRDRGNYGYTF. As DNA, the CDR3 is TGTGCCAGCAGCCAGCGGGACAGGGGGAACTATGGCTACACCTTC.

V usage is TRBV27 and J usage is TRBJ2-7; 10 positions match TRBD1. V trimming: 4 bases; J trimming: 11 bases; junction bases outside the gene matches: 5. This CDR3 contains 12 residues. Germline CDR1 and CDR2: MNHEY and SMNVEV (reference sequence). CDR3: CASSSTGGGEYF. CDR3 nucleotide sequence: TGTGCCAGCAGTTCGACAGGGGGCGGCGAGTACTTC.

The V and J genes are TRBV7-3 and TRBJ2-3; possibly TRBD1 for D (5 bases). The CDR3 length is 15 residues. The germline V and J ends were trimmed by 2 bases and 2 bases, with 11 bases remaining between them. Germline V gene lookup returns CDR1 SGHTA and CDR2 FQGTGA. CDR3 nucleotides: TGTGCCAGCAGCTTATTCGCAGGGTTCACAGATACGCAGTATTTT. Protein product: CASSLFAGFTDTQYF. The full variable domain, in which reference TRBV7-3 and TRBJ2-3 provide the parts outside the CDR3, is GAGVSQTPSNKVTEKGKYVELRCDPISGHTALYWYRQSLGQGPEFLIYFQGTGAADDSGLPNDRFFAVRPEGSVSTLKIQRTERGDSAVYLCASSLFAGFTDTQYFGPGTRLTVL.

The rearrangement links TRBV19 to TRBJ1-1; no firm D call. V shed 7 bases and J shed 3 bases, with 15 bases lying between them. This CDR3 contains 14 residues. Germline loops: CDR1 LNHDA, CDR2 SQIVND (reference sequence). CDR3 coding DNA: TGTGCCAGTACCCCGGTGGGCCGGTACACTGAAGCTTTCTTT. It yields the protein CASTPVGRYTEAFF.

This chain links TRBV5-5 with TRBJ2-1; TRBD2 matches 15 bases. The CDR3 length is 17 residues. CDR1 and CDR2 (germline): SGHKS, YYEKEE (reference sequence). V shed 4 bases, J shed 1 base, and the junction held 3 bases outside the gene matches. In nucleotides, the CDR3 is TGTGCCAGCAGCCCCGGGACTAGCGGGGGGTCCTACAATGAGCAGTTCTTC. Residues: CASSPGTSGGSYNEQFF.

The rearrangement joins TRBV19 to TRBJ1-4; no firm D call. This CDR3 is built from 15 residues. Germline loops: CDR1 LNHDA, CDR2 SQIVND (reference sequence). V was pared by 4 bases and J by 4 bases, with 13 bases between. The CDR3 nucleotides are TGTGCCAGTAGTAACCCCAGATCGGGTAATGAAAAACTGTTTTTT. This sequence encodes CASSNPRSGNEKLFF. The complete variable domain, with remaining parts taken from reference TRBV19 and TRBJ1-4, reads DGGITQSPKYLFRKEGQNVTLSCEQNLNHDAMYWYRQDPGQGLRLIYYSQIVNDFQKGDIAEGYSVSREKKESFPLTVTSAQKNPTAFYLCASSNPRSGNEKLFFGSGTQLSVL.

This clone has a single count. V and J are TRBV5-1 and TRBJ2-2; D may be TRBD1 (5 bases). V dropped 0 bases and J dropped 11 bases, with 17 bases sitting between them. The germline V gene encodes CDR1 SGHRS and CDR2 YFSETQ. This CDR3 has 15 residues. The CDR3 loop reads CASSLVMAQRGELFF. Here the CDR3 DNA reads TGCGCCAGCAGCTTGGTTATGGCCCAAAGGGGAGAGCTGTTTTTT.

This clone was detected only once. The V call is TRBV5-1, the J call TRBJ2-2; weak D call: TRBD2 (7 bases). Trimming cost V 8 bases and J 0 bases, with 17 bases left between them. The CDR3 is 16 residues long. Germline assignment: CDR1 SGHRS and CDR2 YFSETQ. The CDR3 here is CASHVGGATNTGELFF. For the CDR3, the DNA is TGCGCCAGTCACGTTGGGGGGGCTACGAACACCGGGGAGCTGTTTTTT.

The CDR3 spells CASSHPRDKNTGELFF. CDR3 nucleotides: TGTGCCAGCAGCCACCCTCGGGACAAAAACACCGGGGAGCTGTTTTTT. The chain couples TRBV2 to TRBJ2-2; possibly TRBD1 for D (6 bases). The V end was cut by 6 bases, the J end by 2 bases, with 16 bases between. The CDR3 contains 16 residues. The V gene's germline CDR1 is SNHLY and CDR2 FYNNEI.

The CDR3 sequence is CASSPEGQGVQPQHF. CDR3 nucleotides: TGTGCCAGCAGCCCCGAAGGACAGGGGGTCCAGCCCCAGCATTTT. The chain carries TRBV5-8 and TRBJ1-5; 10 bases line up with TRBD1. Germline V gives CDR1 SGHTS, CDR2 YDEGEE. J lost 7 bases, V lost 4 bases, and 8 bases had no gene match. The CDR3 length is 15 residues.

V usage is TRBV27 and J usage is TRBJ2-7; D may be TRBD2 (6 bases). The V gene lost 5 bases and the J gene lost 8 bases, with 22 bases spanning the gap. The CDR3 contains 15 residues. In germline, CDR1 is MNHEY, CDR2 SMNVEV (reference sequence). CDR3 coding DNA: TGTGCCAGCAGTCCCAAGACTAGTAGCCTGCTCAAGCAGTACTTC. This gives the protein CASSPKTSSLLKQYF.

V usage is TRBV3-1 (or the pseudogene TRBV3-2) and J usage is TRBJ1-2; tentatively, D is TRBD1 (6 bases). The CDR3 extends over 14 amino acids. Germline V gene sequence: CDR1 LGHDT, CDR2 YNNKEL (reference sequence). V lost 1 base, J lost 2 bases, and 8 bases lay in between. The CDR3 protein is CASSQGTENYGYTF. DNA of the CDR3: TGTGCCAGCAGCCAAGGGACAGAAAACTATGGCTACACCTTC.